Shown below are 29 T cell receptor beta chains from a single sample sequenced in a study of blood T cell repertoires in COVID-19. Libraries were prepared by immunoSEQ multiplex PCR; TCRdb keeps only in-frame clonotypes and omits some of them. The data show roughly 200,000 clones, roughly nine tenths seen once. The specimen sequenced was PBMCs or T cells enriched from blood (not recorded which). Receptors originate from a woman aged 45-65 years in a cohort exposed to, infected with or recovered from COVID-19 (not recorded which).

The chain uses TRBV23-1 and TRBJ1-6; a possible D gene is TRBD1 (5 bases). TRBV23-1 is sorted into the ORF group, with uncertain function. The CDR3 is 18 amino acids. V lost 4 bases and J 0 bases, leaving 16 bases between the germline ends. CDR3 loop: CASSPRRDGSSYNSPLHF. The CDR3 coding sequence is TGCGCCAGCAGTCCCCGGAGGGACGGGAGCTCCTATAATTCACCCCTCCACTTT.

This chain uses TRBV7-9 with TRBJ2-3; 9 bases match TRBD2. This CDR3 contains 16 residues. The V and J ends lost 3 bases and 2 bases, in that order; junction bases with no gene match: 6. Germline loops: CDR1 SEHNR, CDR2 FQNEAQ (reference sequence). The CDR3 DNA follows: TGTGCCAGCAGCTTGCATAGCGGGGGACCCACAGATACGCAGTATTTT. The encoded protein is CASSLHSGGPTDTQYF.

V usage is TRBV6-2 or TRBV6-3 and J usage is TRBJ1-4, with TRBD1 matching over 7 bases. Germline CDR1 reads MNHEY; CDR2 reads SVGEGT. The V segment lost 6 bases and the J segment 4 bases; nucleotides outside the gene matches: 8. The CDR3 is 15 amino acids. The CDR3 sequence: CASSKYRGYNEKLFF. As DNA, the CDR3 is TGTGCCAGCAGCAAATACAGGGGATATAATGAAAAACTGTTTTTT.

V and J are TRBV7-8 and TRBJ1-3; D is unclear. Trimming left V 1 base short and J 2 bases short, with 9 bases between. This CDR3 is built from 15 residues. CDR1 is SGHVS, CDR2 FQNEAQ, per germline. For the CDR3, the DNA is TGTGCCAGCAGCTTAGTAACCGGGGCTGGAAACACCATATATTTT. Its protein product is CASSLVTGAGNTIYF.

The V and J genes are TRBV3-1 (or the pseudogene TRBV3-2) and TRBJ1-2, with 7 bases aligning to TRBD1. The CDR3 totals 15 residues. Germline CDR1 is LGHDT and CDR2 is YNNKEL (reference sequence). Losses at the gene ends were 1 base for V and 6 bases for J; bases not matched to a gene: 8. In nucleotides, the CDR3 is TGTGCCAGCAGCCAAGCGTCCGGGACAGCGAATGGCTACACCTTC. This sequence encodes CASSQASGTANGYTF.

The V and J genes are TRBV7-2 and TRBJ1-1, with D possibly being TRBD1 (5 bases). The CDR3 covers 14 residues. Trimming removed 6 bases from V and 0 bases from J, with 11 bases in between. Germline-derived CDR1 and CDR2 are SGHTA and FQGNSA. For the CDR3, the DNA is TGTGCCAGCAGGGGGACTCGAATGAACACTGAAGCTTTCTTT. This codes for CASRGTRMNTEAFF. Full variable domain (missing parts from reference TRBV7-2 and TRBJ1-1): GAGVSQSPSNKVTEKGKDVELRCDPISGHTALYWYRQSLGQGLEFLIYFQGNSAPDKSGLPSDRFSAERTGGSVSTLTIQRTQQEDSAVYLCASRGTRMNTEAFFGQGTRLTVV.

In this sample, this clone turned up once. This chain uses TRBV12-3 or TRBV12-4 with TRBJ1-3, with unresolved D. Trimming left V 6 bases short and J 3 bases short, with 6 bases between. The CDR3 has 12 amino acids. The CDR3 is CASSTNGNTIYF. The CDR3 coding sequence is TGTGCCAGCAGCACAAATGGAAACACCATATATTTT.

The V gene is TRBV11-2, the J gene TRBJ2-3, with TRBD1 as a possible D gene (5 bases). Per germline, CDR1 SGHAT and CDR2 FQNNGV. V gave up 5 bases and J gave up 2 bases, with 23 bases separating them. There are 18 residues in the CDR3. CDR3 sequence (DNA): TGTGCCAGCAGCACCCCAGGGTGGCTAGTACACCCCACAGATACGCAGTATTTT. It specifies CASSTPGWLVHPTDTQYF.

The J gene is TRBJ1-2, the V gene TRBV6-5; the match to TRBD1 covers 8 bases. The V gene end was trimmed by 7 bases and the J gene end by 5 bases; junction bases not matched to a gene: 9. CDR1 MNHEY and CDR2 SVGAGI come from the germline V gene. The CDR3 is 14 residues long. Here the CDR3 DNA reads TGTGCCAGCATCCTAAGGGGACAGGATTATGGCTACACCTTC. This gives the protein CASILRGQDYGYTF.

This clone has only a few counts. The CDR3 nucleotides read TGTGCCAGCAGCATGGGACAGGGTGGCTACACCTTC. Residues: CASSMGQGGYTF. This chain uses TRBV7-2 with TRBJ1-2, with 9 bases that match TRBD1. V lost 5 bases and J lost 7; bases outside the gene matches: 2. The CDR3 spans 12 residues. Germline V gene sequence: CDR1 SGHTA, CDR2 FQGNSA.

The V call is TRBV29-1, the J call TRBJ2-4, with D possibly matching TRBD1 (6 bases). Germline CDR1 and CDR2: SQVTM and ANQGSEA. The CDR3 covers 13 residues. V shed 6 bases and J shed 1 base, with 10 bases lying between them. The CDR3, as DNA: TGCAGCGTAGTGACAGGTGCCAAAAACATTCAGTACTTC. This sequence encodes CSVVTGAKNIQYF.

The gene calls are TRBV4-1 and TRBJ2-3, with 11 bases identical to TRBD2. V gave up 1 base and J gave up 2 bases; unmatched junction bases: 5. The CDR3 has 17 amino acids. Per germline, CDR1 MGHRA and CDR2 YSYEKL. The CDR3 spells CASSQVGTSGSTDTQYF. CDR3 in DNA: TGCGCCAGCAGCCAAGTAGGGACTAGCGGATCCACAGATACGCAGTATTTT.

The J gene is TRBJ1-2, the V gene TRBV9, with TRBD1 as a possible D gene (5 bases). Germline CDR1 and CDR2: SGDLS and YYNGEE. This CDR3 region has 15 residues. V lost 3 bases to trimming and J lost 3 bases, with 15 bases between them. In DNA, the CDR3 is TGTGCCAGCAGCGAGCTGCCGGGAGGGGACTATGGCTACACCTTC. This encodes CASSELPGGDYGYTF.

The CDR3 nucleotides read TGTGCCAGCACTCAAGGGACAGACGGCGCACCCCTCCACTTT. Amino acid sequence: CASTQGTDGAPLHF. The rearrangement links TRBV6-5 to TRBJ1-6; 7 nucleotides match TRBD1. CDR1 MNHEY and CDR2 SVGAGI come from the germline V gene. V dropped 7 bases and J dropped 11; count of bases not matched to a gene: 11. This CDR3 is 14 amino acids long.

This chain uses TRBV7-2 with TRBJ2-5; the match to TRBD1 covers 10 bases. V gave up 1 base and J gave up 2 bases; unmatched junction bases: 7. The CDR3 is made up of 17 amino acids. Germline CDR1 SGHTA, CDR2 FQGNSA. CDR3 residues: CASSLVTGQGPQETQYF. The CDR3 DNA is TGTGCCAGCAGCTTAGTTACGGGACAGGGGCCGCAAGAGACCCAGTACTTC.

The DNA for the CDR3 is TGCAGTGCCCCGCTAGGCAATGAGCAGTTCTTC. It yields the protein CSAPLGNEQFF. This rearrangement joins TRBV20-1 to TRBJ2-1; no firm D call. Germline-derived CDR1 and CDR2 are DFQATT and SNEGSKA (reference sequence). Trimming stripped 6 bases from V and 6 bases from J, with 9 bases between. There are 11 residues in the CDR3.

The V call is TRBV11-2, the J call TRBJ2-1; TRBD2 aligns across 9 bases. The CDR3 is 19 amino acids. Germline-derived CDR1 and CDR2 are SGHAT and FQNNGV. V was clipped by 5 bases and J by 3 bases; unmatched bases: 17. The CDR3 DNA is TGTGCCAGCAGCCCCCACTGGCGGGGGGGCCGTGGCGTCTACAATGAGCAGTTCTTC. It specifies CASSPHWRGGRGVYNEQFF.

The rearrangement links TRBV3-1 (or the pseudogene TRBV3-2) to TRBJ1-2; D remains unclear. CDR1 is LGHDT and CDR2 is YNNKEL in the germline V gene (reference sequence). This CDR3 region has 12 residues. Trimming took off 4 bases at V and 5 bases at J, with 8 bases between the two ends. CDR3 bases: TGTGCCAGCAGCCGAACATCGTATGGCTACACCTTC. The encoded protein is CASSRTSYGYTF.

The V gene is TRBV7-9, the J gene TRBJ2-3; 13 bases fit TRBD2. V trimming: 5 bases; J trimming: 8 bases; junction bases outside the gene matches: 10. The CDR3 totals 16 residues. Germline V gene data show CDR1 as SEHNR and CDR2 as FQNEAQ (reference sequence). The CDR3 loop is CASSTTSGGPGSTQYF. CDR3 DNA: TGTGCCAGCAGCACGACTAGCGGGGGGCCCGGGAGTACGCAGTATTTT.

J is TRBJ1-2 and V is TRBV5-1, with 7 bases fitting TRBD1. In germline, CDR1 is SGHRS, CDR2 YFSETQ. The CDR3 has 14 amino acids. V lost 7 bases and J lost 1; bases outside the gene matches: 7. This CDR3 reads CASGAGTVNYGYTF. The CDR3 nucleotides are TGCGCCAGCGGTGCCGGGACAGTTAACTATGGCTACACCTTC.

This chain links TRBV6-5 with TRBJ1-5, with 7 bases that match TRBD1. Trimming took 8 bases from V and 4 from J; bases not matched to a gene: 8. The CDR3 sequence is 14 residues long. The germline V gene encodes CDR1 MNHEY and CDR2 SVGAGI. Here the CDR3 DNA reads TGTGCCAGCGGAGCTAGGGGGCAGAATCAGCCCCAGCATTTT. Its protein product is CASGARGQNQPQHF.

The chain couples TRBV7-2 to TRBJ1-3; D is uncertain. This CDR3 has 14 residues. V was pared by 1 base and J by 2 bases, with 6 bases between. CDR1 and CDR2 (germline): SGHTA, FQGNSA. The CDR3 reads CASSLGGPGNTIYF. CDR3 DNA: TGTGCCAGCAGCTTAGGAGGGCCTGGAAACACCATATATTTT.

This rearrangement joins TRBV5-1 to TRBJ1-2, with a possible D match to TRBD1 (5 bases). The germline V and J ends were trimmed by 2 bases and 2 bases, with 16 bases remaining between them. Germline CDR1 reads SGHRS; CDR2 reads YFSETQ. The CDR3 contains 16 residues. The CDR3 DNA reads TGCGCCAGCAGCTTAAGGGGTCGAACAAAAAACTATGGCTACACCTTC. Its protein is CASSLRGRTKNYGYTF.

The gene calls are TRBV7-2 and TRBJ1-3; the D gene is possibly TRBD1 (5 bases). The CDR3 spans 16 residues. With 5 bases removed from V and 2 bases from J, the gap between germline ends came to 16 bases. The germline V gene has CDR1 SGHTA and CDR2 FQGNSA. The DNA for the CDR3 is TGTGCCAGCAGCCCAAGGAGAGGAGGGGCTGGAAACACCATATATTTT. Translating it yields CASSPRRGGAGNTIYF.

The rearrangement uses TRBV6-5 and TRBJ1-6; no reliable D call. CDR1 MNHEY and CDR2 SVGAGI come from the germline V gene. CDR3 size: 14 residues. Trimming shortened V by 4 bases and J by 7 bases, and 11 bases separated the two germline ends. The CDR3 DNA reads TGTGCCAGCAGTTTTACAGCTGAAAATTCACCCCTCCACTTT. Amino acids: CASSFTAENSPLHF.

V is TRBV9 and J is TRBJ2-3, with 8 bases that match TRBD1. CDR1 SGDLS and CDR2 YYNGEE come from the germline V gene. The CDR3 runs 16 residues. V lost 4 bases to trimming and J lost 6 bases; unmatched junction nucleotides: 13. This chain's CDR3 is CASSPPTIRQGDTQYF. CDR3 bases: TGTGCCAGCAGCCCCCCAACGATTCGACAGGGGGATACGCAGTATTTT.

The chain is built from TRBV10-1 and TRBJ1-5; D perhaps matches TRBD1 (5 bases). This CDR3 spans 14 amino acids. V was clipped by 4 bases and J by 7 bases, with 14 bases between them. Germline CDR1 is WNHNN and CDR2 is SYGVQD (reference sequence). CDR3 nucleotide sequence: TGCGCCAGCAGTGCGGGGGATCCCCAGCAGCCCCAGCATTTT. This sequence encodes CASSAGDPQQPQHF.

The chain combines TRBV27 with TRBJ1-4; 9 bases are shared with TRBD1. Germline loops: CDR1 MNHEY, CDR2 SMNVEV (reference sequence). The CDR3 contains 15 residues. V lost 5 bases to trimming and J lost 5 bases; unmatched junction nucleotides: 6. The CDR3 loop is CASSLRTGVNEKLFF. The CDR3 coding sequence is TGTGCCAGCAGTCTAAGGACAGGGGTGAATGAAAAACTGTTTTTT.

This clone appeared a single time. V gene TRBV4-3 combines with J gene TRBJ2-7; 7 bases are shared with TRBD1. V shed 2 bases, J shed 1 base, and the junction held 8 bases outside the gene matches. There are 16 residues in the CDR3. Germline lookup yields CDR1 LGHNA and CDR2 YSLEER. The CDR3 here is CASSQRQGPSSYEQYF. The CDR3 region has the DNA TGCGCCAGCAGCCAACGACAGGGTCCCTCTTCCTACGAGCAGTACTTC.